Here is one TCR beta chain with its context. As yet, its antigen is unknown. This sample stems from a study of shared clonotypes between healthy human individuals. Study outcomes and limitations: Deeper or shallower sequencing was expected to change how clonotypes are shared among donors.

It was at deep level that the assay was run. Under the authors' procedure: Junction-only immunoSEQ data arrived without quality scores, meaning filtering differed. Sequenced by immunoSEQ multiplex PCR; TCRdb stores in-frame clones only, minus some. V, J and clone size derive from that table, while D and trimming were established from the DNA sequence. The data hold millions of clones, with about 92% observed a single time. Germline assignment: CDR1 SQVTM and CDR2 ANQGSEA. The V gene lost 5 bases and the J gene lost 1 base, with 8 bases spanning the gap. The CDR3 runs 12 residues. CD45RO-negative cells were positively selected for CCR7, leaving out terminally differentiated effector memory CD45RA+ cells.

V usage is TRBV29-1 and J usage is TRBJ1-1; D call uncertain. Sequencing was performed on naive CD8+ T cells from PBMCs. This sequence originates from a man aged 18 to 30 in good health. Some clones in this sample may be carry-over from other donors' samples. Here the CDR3 DNA reads TGCAGCGTTTTGGCAGAGAACACTGAAGCTTTCTTT. Protein product: CSVLAENTEAFF.